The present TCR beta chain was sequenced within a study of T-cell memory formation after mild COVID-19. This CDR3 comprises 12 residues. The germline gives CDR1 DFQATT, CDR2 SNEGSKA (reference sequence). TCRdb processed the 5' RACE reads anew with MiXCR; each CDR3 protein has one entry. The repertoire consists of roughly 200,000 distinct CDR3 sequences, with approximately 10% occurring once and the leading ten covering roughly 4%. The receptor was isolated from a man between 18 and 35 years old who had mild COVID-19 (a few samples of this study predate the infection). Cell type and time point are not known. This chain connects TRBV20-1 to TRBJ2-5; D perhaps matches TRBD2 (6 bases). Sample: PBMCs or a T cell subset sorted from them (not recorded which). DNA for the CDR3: TGCAGCTACTGGGAGGTGCAGGAGACCCAGTACTTC. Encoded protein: CSYWEVQETQYF.